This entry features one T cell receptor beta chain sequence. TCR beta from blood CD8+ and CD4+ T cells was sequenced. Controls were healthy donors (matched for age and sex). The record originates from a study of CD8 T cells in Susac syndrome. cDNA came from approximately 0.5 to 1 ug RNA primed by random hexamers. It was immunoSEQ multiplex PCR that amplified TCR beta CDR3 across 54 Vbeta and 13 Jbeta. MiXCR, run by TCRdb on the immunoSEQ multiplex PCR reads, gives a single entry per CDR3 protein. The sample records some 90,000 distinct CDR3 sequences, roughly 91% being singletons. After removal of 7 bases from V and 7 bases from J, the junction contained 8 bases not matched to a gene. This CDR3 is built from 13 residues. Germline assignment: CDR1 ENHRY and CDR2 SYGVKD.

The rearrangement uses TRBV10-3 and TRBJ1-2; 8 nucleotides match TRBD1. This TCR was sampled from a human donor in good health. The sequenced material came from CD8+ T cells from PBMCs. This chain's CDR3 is CAINPGGASGYTF. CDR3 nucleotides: TGTGCCATCAACCCAGGGGGCGCGAGTGGCTACACCTTC.